What follows are 30 T cell receptor beta chains derived from one specimen sequenced in a study of T cell changes during pregnancy in multiple sclerosis. The assay was immunoSEQ multiplex PCR, and TCRdb's table has in-frame clones only and misses some. The table records about 38,000 clones, 91% of them present only once. The sequencing here drew on CD8+ T cells from peripheral blood mononuclear cells, taken in the second trimester of pregnancy. Receptors originate from a female donor with multiple sclerosis, enrolled in a pregnancy study.

The rearrangement joins TRBV30 to TRBJ2-7; 7 bases are a match to TRBD2. This CDR3 spans 14 amino acids. Per germline, CDR1 GTSNPN and CDR2 SVGIG (reference sequence). Trimming took 7 bases from V and 1 from J; bases not matched to a gene: 10. The CDR3 DNA reads as TGTGCCTACAACCCAGCGGGGACTTCCTACGAGCAGTACTTC. This translates into CAYNPAGTSYEQYF.

The genes are TRBV6-1 and TRBJ2-7; D perhaps matches TRBD2 (6 bases). V lost 2 bases and J 0 bases, leaving 8 bases between the germline ends. Germline loops: CDR1 MNHNS, CDR2 SASEGT. The CDR3 spans 14 residues. CDR3 coding DNA: TGTGCCAGCAGTGAACGGGGGAGCTCCTACGAGCAGTACTTC. Protein sequence: CASSERGSSYEQYF.

The genes are TRBV10-2 and TRBJ1-2; no clear D gene. Per germline, CDR1 WSHSY and CDR2 SAAADI. The CDR3 has 12 residues. V was shortened by 2 bases and J by 4 bases, with 5 bases between the two germline ends. The CDR3 DNA sequence: TGCGCCAGCAGTGAGGCGGGCTATGGCTACACCTTC. It encodes CASSEAGYGYTF.

V gene TRBV5-8 combines with J gene TRBJ1-6; D might be TRBD1 (6 bases). V was pared by 4 bases and J by 11 bases, with 16 bases between. The germline V gene has CDR1 SGHTS and CDR2 YDEGEE. The CDR3 loop spans 14 amino acids. In DNA, the CDR3 is TGTGCCAGCAGCCCCAGGGGCTTGGATACACCCCTCCACTTT. This encodes CASSPRGLDTPLHF.

This clone has a handful of counts. This sequence joins TRBV15 and TRBJ1-1; TRBD1 is a possible D gene (6 bases). V lost 3 bases and J lost 2, with 19 bases in between. The CDR3 is 17 amino acids. Germline CDR1 reads LNHNV; CDR2 reads YYDKDF (reference sequence). CDR3 region: CATSRDSNTGLNTEAFF. CDR3 DNA sequence: TGTGCCACCAGCAGGGACTCAAATACAGGGTTAAACACTGAAGCTTTCTTT.

The CDR3 region is CASSPGLAGANTGELFF. CDR3 nucleotide sequence: TGTGCCAGCTCACCAGGGCTAGCAGGAGCGAACACCGGGGAGCTGTTTTTT. The rearrangement links TRBV18 to TRBJ2-2, with D perhaps matching TRBD2 (5 bases). Trimming left V 2 bases short and J 0 bases short, with 13 bases between. Germline assignment: CDR1 KGHSH and CDR2 LQKENI. The CDR3 consists of 17 residues.

This clone was seen a single time. The chain combines TRBV7-8 with TRBJ2-6; D perhaps matches TRBD1 (5 bases). This CDR3 comprises 15 residues. Trimming shortened V by 5 bases and J by 0 bases, and 8 bases separated the two germline ends. Per germline, CDR1 SGHVS and CDR2 FQNEAQ. The CDR3 sequence is CASSQRGSGANVLTF. CDR3 nucleotides: TGTGCCAGCAGCCAAAGGGGCTCTGGGGCCAACGTCCTGACTTTC.

The chain uses TRBV29-1 and TRBJ1-2; 10 nucleotides line up with TRBD1. The V gene's germline CDR1 is SQVTM and CDR2 ANQGSEA. Trimming took 7 bases from V and 6 from J; bases not matched to a gene: 8. The CDR3 totals 13 residues. As DNA, the CDR3 is TGCAGCGACTCCGGGACAGGGGTGGATGGCTACACCTTC. It codes for CSDSGTGVDGYTF.

V is TRBV27 and J is TRBJ2-1; TRBD2 matches at 8 bases. Trimming removed 4 bases from V and 4 bases from J; junction bases left unmatched: 9. Germline CDR1 is MNHEY and CDR2 is SMNVEV (reference sequence). The CDR3 is 16 amino acids. The CDR3 DNA follows: TGTGCCAGCAGTTACCCCCCAGCGGGGGAATACAATGAGCAGTTCTTC. Translated: CASSYPPAGEYNEQFF.

This clone was found once. V usage is TRBV11-3 and J usage is TRBJ1-3; 8 bases fit TRBD1. This CDR3 is built from 15 residues. Germline V CDR1 and CDR2: SGHNT, YENEEA. After removal of 2 bases from V and 3 bases from J, the junction contained 3 bases not matched to a gene. CDR3 amino acids: CASSLTGTGGNTIYF. For the CDR3, the DNA is TGTGCCAGCAGCTTAACAGGGACAGGTGGAAACACCATATATTTT.

The table lists this clone with a count of one. The rearrangement uses TRBV5-8 and TRBJ1-1, with D possibly being TRBD1 (6 bases). Trimming stripped 2 bases from V and 5 bases from J, with 13 bases between. Germline assignment: CDR1 SGHTS and CDR2 YDEGEE. The CDR3 is 14 amino acids. The CDR3 reads CASSFRGRGTEAFF. The CDR3 DNA sequence: TGTGCCAGCAGCTTCAGGGGTCGTGGGACTGAAGCTTTCTTT.

The gene calls are TRBV6-5 and TRBJ1-1; D is uncertain. From germline, CDR1 is MNHEY and CDR2 SVGAGI. CDR3 length equals 14 residues. The V end was cut by 4 bases, the J end by 8 bases, with 17 bases between. In DNA, the CDR3 is TGTGCCAGCAGTTTTACGCTATTAGTAATGGAAGCTTTCTTT. Its translation: CASSFTLLVMEAFF.

The V and J genes are TRBV5-4 and TRBJ2-7; TRBD2 agrees at 10 bases. Germline CDR1 is SGHNT and CDR2 is YYREEE (reference sequence). This CDR3 has 16 amino acids. The V segment lost 4 bases and the J segment 4 bases; nucleotides outside the gene matches: 11. The CDR3 loop reads CASSLNPGLALYEQYF. The CDR3 nucleotides read TGTGCCAGCAGCCTCAACCCGGGACTAGCGCTTTACGAGCAGTACTTC.

The chain links TRBV30 to TRBJ2-7, with D uncertain. The CDR3 loop spans 12 amino acids. Germline CDR1 reads GTSNPN; CDR2 reads SVGIG (reference sequence). V was shortened by 3 bases and J by 2 bases, with 8 bases between the two germline ends. CDR3 nucleotide sequence: TGTGCCTGGAGCCTAAAAACCTACGAGCAGTACTTC. Its protein product is CAWSLKTYEQYF.

This rearrangement joins TRBV7-9 to TRBJ2-5, with D unresolved. Trimming shortened V by 4 bases and J by 1 base, and 19 bases separated the two germline ends. This CDR3 comprises 17 residues. Germline-derived CDR1 and CDR2 are SEHNR and FQNEAQ (reference sequence). In nucleotides, the CDR3 is TGTGCCAGCAGCTCCGATGACATCAGACCATCCCAAGAGACCCAGTACTTC. It is translated as CASSSDDIRPSQETQYF. Combining the CDR3 with reference TRBV7-9 and TRBJ2-5 gives the whole variable domain DTGVSQNPRHKITKRGQNVTFRCDPISEHNRLYWYRQTLGQGPEFLTYFQNEAQLEKSRLLSDRFSAERPKGSFSTLEIQRTEQGDSAMYLCASSSDDIRPSQETQYFGPGTRLLVL.

V and J are TRBV7-9 and TRBJ2-7; a weak D match, TRBD2 (5 bases). This CDR3 has 14 amino acids. The germline CDR1 and CDR2 sequences are SEHNR and FQNEAQ (reference sequence). The V end lost 5 bases, the J end lost 4 bases, and 15 bases lay between the germline ends. For the CDR3, the DNA is TGTGCCAGCAGCGTTCCGGGGAGTGGGTACGAGCAGTACTTC. It translates to CASSVPGSGYEQYF.

The rearrangement uses TRBV6-1 and TRBJ2-5, with TRBD2 identical over 12 bases. Germline CDR1 is MNHNS and CDR2 is SASEGT. Germline trimming cut 4 bases from V and 4 bases from J; bases unmatched to any gene: 7. This CDR3 has 16 amino acids. CDR3 nucleotide sequence: TGTGCCAGCAGTGCAACTAGCGGGGGGCCGGGAGAGACCCAGTACTTC. Its protein product is CASSATSGGPGETQYF.

The chain carries TRBV7-9 and TRBJ2-3, with 9 nucleotides matching TRBD1. The CDR3 totals 14 residues. Germline loops: CDR1 SEHNR, CDR2 FQNEAQ (reference sequence). V lost 5 bases, J lost 6 bases, and 6 bases stayed unmatched. Here the CDR3 DNA reads TGTGCCAGCAGCCCGGGACAGGGACGTGATACGCAGTATTTT. This translates into CASSPGQGRDTQYF.

The chain combines TRBV9 with TRBJ1-1; the D is unclear. The CDR3 is 13 amino acids. V lost 6 bases and J 4 bases, leaving 13 bases between the germline ends. Germline-derived CDR1 and CDR2 are SGDLS and YYNGEE. CDR3 in amino acids: CASTVSVGTEAFF. The CDR3 region has the DNA TGTGCCAGCACGGTTTCGGTTGGCACTGAAGCTTTCTTT.

The chain is built from TRBV10-2 and TRBJ1-5, with unresolved D. Germline V gene sequence: CDR1 WSHSY, CDR2 SAAADI. With 2 bases removed from V and 0 bases from J, the gap between germline ends came to 8 bases. There are 15 residues in the CDR3. The CDR3 here is CASSEAGLSNQPQHF. The DNA for the CDR3 is TGCGCCAGCAGTGAGGCAGGACTTAGCAATCAGCCCCAGCATTTT.

V and J are TRBV4-1 and TRBJ2-1, with a weak D call TRBD2 (5 bases). The CDR3 is 15 residues long. Trimming took off 4 bases at V and 4 bases at J, with 14 bases between the two ends. Germline loops: CDR1 MGHRA, CDR2 YSYEKL. CDR3 nucleotide sequence: TGCGCCAGCAGCCCGTCGACGGACTCTTACAATGAGCAGTTCTTC. This encodes CASSPSTDSYNEQFF.

The chain links TRBV7-3 to TRBJ2-1, with 11 bases lining up with TRBD1. With 2 bases clipped from V and 9 bases from J, the junction kept 9 bases outside the gene matches. The CDR3 sequence is 16 residues long. The V gene's germline CDR1 is SGHTA and CDR2 FQGTGA. The CDR3, as DNA: TGTGCCAGCAGCTTATCGGGGACAGGGGGTACCGGTGAGCAGTTCTTC. Encoded protein: CASSLSGTGGTGEQFF.

The rearrangement joins TRBV4-2 to TRBJ2-1; D is perhaps TRBD1 (6 bases). V lost 0 bases to trimming and J lost 9 bases, with 15 bases between them. The CDR3 has 15 amino acids. The germline gives CDR1 LGHNA, CDR2 YNFKEQ. The CDR3 nucleotides are TGTGCCAGCAGCCAAGACCCAGGACAGACGATTGAGCAGTTCTTC. This codes for CASSQDPGQTIEQFF.

The chain is built from TRBV11-2 and TRBJ2-7; TRBD2 matches 11 bases. CDR1 is SGHAT and CDR2 is FQNNGV in the germline V gene. The length of the CDR3 is 13 residues. The ends lost 9 bases at V and 2 bases at J; junction bases unmatched: 3. The CDR3 coding sequence is TGTGCCAGTGGGACTAGCGGTACCTACGAGCAGTACTTC. Translated: CASGTSGTYEQYF.

The chain uses TRBV18 and TRBJ2-1, with 9 bases fitting TRBD1. CDR3 length: 16 amino acids. V lost 4 bases to trimming and J lost 7 bases; unmatched junction nucleotides: 11. Germline CDR1 and CDR2: KGHSH and LQKENI. This CDR3 reads CASSRSGQGGWNEQFF. For the CDR3, the DNA is TGTGCCAGCTCACGCTCGGGACAGGGAGGATGGAATGAGCAGTTCTTC.

The chain has TRBV6-1 and TRBJ1-1, with D hard to call. This CDR3 spans 15 amino acids. The V end was cut by 0 bases, the J end by 3 bases, with 11 bases between. CDR1 is MNHNS, CDR2 SASEGT, per germline. CDR3 in DNA: TGTGCCAGCAGTGAAGCGCGCTGGGGAGACACTGAAGCTTTCTTT. This codes for CASSEARWGDTEAFF.

The chain has TRBV7-9 and TRBJ1-5; D is possibly TRBD1 (6 bases). V lost 1 base to trimming and J lost 0 bases, with 7 bases between them. In germline, CDR1 is SEHNR, CDR2 FQNEAQ (reference sequence). This CDR3 has 15 residues. CDR3 nucleotides: TGTGCCAGCAGCTTAGGGACAGATAGCAATCAGCCCCAGCATTTT. This sequence encodes CASSLGTDSNQPQHF. Using reference TRBV7-9 and TRBJ1-5 for the parts outside the CDR3, the full variable domain is DTGVSQNPRHKITKRGQNVTFRCDPISEHNRLYWYRQTLGQGPEFLTYFQNEAQLEKSRLLSDRFSAERPKGSFSTLEIQRTEQGDSAMYLCASSLGTDSNQPQHFGDGTRLSIL.

V gene TRBV9 combines with J gene TRBJ2-3; tentative D call: TRBD2 (6 bases). V gave up 7 bases and J gave up 4 bases, with 13 bases separating them. In germline, CDR1 is SGDLS, CDR2 YYNGEE. The CDR3 covers 13 residues. CDR3 DNA sequence: TGTGCCAGCGGGGTTGGGGACTCAGATACGCAGTATTTT. This gives the protein CASGVGDSDTQYF.

This clone appeared once. CDR3 DNA: TGTGCCAGCAGCTTCGGGACTAGCGGGACAGAGACCCAGTACTTC. Translated: CASSFGTSGTETQYF. The rearrangement uses TRBV7-8 and TRBJ2-5; 13 bases map to TRBD2. The germline CDR1 and CDR2 sequences are SGHVS and FQNEAQ. Trimming removed 3 bases from V and 4 bases from J; junction bases left unmatched: 2. This CDR3 region has 15 residues.

V and J are TRBV19 and TRBJ2-3; the match to TRBD2 covers 9 bases. This CDR3 is 19 amino acids long. The junction had 13 bases not matched to a gene; V was cut back by 3 bases and J by 0 bases. In germline, CDR1 is LNHDA, CDR2 SQIVND (reference sequence). CDR3: CASSIGWLAGSISTDTQYF. The CDR3 nucleotides are TGTGCCAGTAGTATCGGGTGGCTAGCGGGGAGTATTAGCACAGATACGCAGTATTTT. The variable domain in full, completed from reference TRBV19 and TRBJ2-3, reads DGGITQSPKYLFRKEGQNVTLSCEQNLNHDAMYWYRQDPGQGLRLIYYSQIVNDFQKGDIAEGYSVSREKKESFPLTVTSAQKNPTAFYLCASSIGWLAGSISTDTQYFGPGTRLTVL.